These 16 T cell receptor beta chains were all obtained from the same sample, sequenced in a study of CD8 T cells in Susac syndrome (dated by TCRdb to about 2019). The library relied on the immunoSEQ multiplex PCR assay. RNA was extracted using the RNeasy kit, and roughly 0.45 to 1 microgram was reverse transcribed with random hexamers. The public sequencing data were trimmed at Q25 with fastp and processed into clonotypes with MiXCR by TCRdb, which kept only in-frame beta chains. Each CDR3 protein appears once, grouped with its most common genes and DNA. For this sample the table gives under 150,000 distinct CDR3 sequences, of which about 95% were detected only once. Together, the top ten hold 0.14% of the sample. The sequenced sample was CD4+ T cells from PBMCs. Receptors originate from a human donor with Susac syndrome.

The chain is built from TRBV4-3 and TRBJ2-7; TRBD2 matches 8 bases. The CDR3 is 15 amino acids. Trimming at V came to 1 base and at J to 2 bases, leaving 4 bases not matched to a gene. Germline CDR1 and CDR2: LGHNA and YSLEER. The CDR3, as DNA: TGCGCCAGCAGCCAAGCTAGCGGGCGCACCTACGAGCAGTACTTC. Protein sequence: CASSQASGRTYEQYF.

The count of this clonotype is one. The rearrangement uses TRBV23-1 and TRBJ2-1, with a tentative D call TRBD2 (6 bases). TRBV23-1 is an ORF, with its function uncertain. The V end was cut by 0 bases, the J end by 0 bases, with 15 bases between. The CDR3 covers 18 residues. As DNA, the CDR3 is TGCGCCAGCAGTCAATCGGGGCGGGATGAAAGCTCCTACAATGAGCAGTTCTTC. This encodes CASSQSGRDESSYNEQFF.

The V gene is TRBV11-2, the J gene TRBJ2-1; tentatively, D is TRBD2 (5 bases). The CDR3 runs 12 residues. Trimming removed 5 bases at V and 6 bases at J, with 8 bases between. Germline CDR1 and CDR2: SGHAT and FQNNGV. CDR3 protein: CASSIGLNEQFF. The CDR3, as DNA: TGTGCCAGCAGCATCGGACTCAATGAGCAGTTCTTC.

V and J are TRBV7-8 and TRBJ2-5; D uncertain. From germline, CDR1 is SGHVS and CDR2 FQNEAQ. The V gene lost 4 bases and the J gene lost 9 bases, with 15 bases spanning the gap. The CDR3 covers 13 residues. The CDR3 spells CASSYRARLAQYF. As DNA, the CDR3 is TGTGCCAGCAGCTACCGGGCCAGGTTGGCCCAGTACTTC.

This clonotype was recorded only once. The V call is TRBV28, the J call TRBJ1-1, with 8 nucleotides matching TRBD1. The CDR3 has 13 amino acids. The germline V gene has CDR1 MDHEN and CDR2 SYDVKM. The J segment lost 1 base and the V segment lost 8 bases, leaving 3 bases of the junction unmatched. CDR3 amino acids: CASEGQANTEAFF. The CDR3 DNA sequence: TGTGCCAGCGAGGGACAGGCGAACACTGAAGCTTTCTTT.

This chain uses TRBV5-8 with TRBJ1-1; D might be TRBD1 (5 bases). This CDR3 contains 14 residues. The V gene's germline CDR1 is SGHTS and CDR2 YDEGEE. The germline V and J ends were trimmed by 5 bases and 3 bases, with 14 bases remaining between them. The DNA for the CDR3 is TGTGCCAGCAGTAACAGGTGGCTGGACACTGAAGCTTTCTTT. Translated, it gives CASSNRWLDTEAFF.

The chain combines TRBV20-1 with TRBJ2-1, with TRBD2 as a possible D gene (6 bases). Germline V gene data show CDR1 as DFQATT and CDR2 as SNEGSKA (reference sequence). The CDR3 covers 12 residues. Trimming removed 1 base at V and 8 bases at J, with 9 bases between. DNA of the CDR3: TGCAGTGCTAGAGCCGGGAGCCATGAGCAGTTCTTC. This encodes CSARAGSHEQFF.

The V call is TRBV29-1, the J call TRBJ2-1; 12 bases match TRBD2. This CDR3 has 17 residues. V lost 4 bases and J lost 9; bases outside the gene matches: 16. Germline-derived CDR1 and CDR2 are SQVTM and ANQGSEA. The CDR3 reads CSVGPRSSGREFGEQFF. The DNA of the CDR3 is TGCAGCGTTGGACCCCGGTCTAGCGGGAGGGAGTTCGGTGAGCAGTTCTTC.

V and J are TRBV23-1 and TRBJ2-2; 9 positions match TRBD1. TRBV23-1 is identified as an open reading frame with a role that is uncertain. V gave up 8 bases and J gave up 6 bases; unmatched junction bases: 4. The CDR3 totals 13 residues. The CDR3 DNA follows: TGCGCCAGCGTAACAGGGGGCCCCGGGGAGCTGTTTTTT. This gives the protein CASVTGGPGELFF.

The chain employs TRBV3-1 and TRBJ2-3; D not resolved. V lost 0 bases and J 2 bases, leaving 12 bases between the germline ends. The CDR3 extends over 16 amino acids. The germline CDR1 and CDR2 sequences are LGHDT and YNNKEL (reference sequence). CDR3 sequence: CASSQDTPGPTDTQYF. The CDR3 DNA follows: TGTGCCAGCAGCCAAGACACCCCGGGCCCCACAGATACGCAGTATTTT.

This clonotype was recorded once. The rearrangement joins TRBV5-1 to TRBJ1-1; D unresolved. The V end was cut by 2 bases, the J end by 1 base, with 9 bases between. Per the germline V gene, CDR1 is SGHRS and CDR2 is YFSETQ. The CDR3 totals 14 residues. DNA for the CDR3: TGCGCCAGCAGCTTCAACGGCGAGAACACTGAAGCTTTCTTT. It specifies CASSFNGENTEAFF.

CDR3 in amino acids: CASSDRGADTEAFF. CDR3 bases: TGTGCCAGCAGTGACAGGGGCGCGGACACTGAAGCTTTCTTT. The chain joins TRBV6-6 to TRBJ1-1; TRBD1 matches at 8 bases. The CDR3 totals 14 residues. Germline V CDR1 and CDR2: MNHNY, SVGAGI (reference sequence). V was pared by 5 bases and J by 3 bases, with 5 bases of the junction left unmatched.

The chain carries TRBV29-1 and TRBJ2-3, with D hard to call. Germline V gives CDR1 SQVTM, CDR2 ANQGSEA. This CDR3 region has 12 residues. Trimming shortened V by 4 bases and J by 1 base, and 6 bases separated the two germline ends. The DNA of the CDR3 is TGCAGCGTTGTGTGGGGCACAGATACGCAGTATTTT. It is translated as CSVVWGTDTQYF.

The CDR3 reads CASSPGGVGTQYF. The CDR3 nucleotides are TGTGCCAGCAGCCCTGGTGGGGTTGGGACCCAGTACTTC. The rearrangement links TRBV5-4 to TRBJ2-5; no clear D gene. This CDR3 has 13 amino acids. Deletions cut 4 bases from V and 7 bases from J, with 14 bases between. The germline CDR1 and CDR2 sequences are SGHNT and YYREEE (reference sequence).

This chain links TRBV5-1 with TRBJ2-2; D is unclear. CDR1 SGHRS and CDR2 YFSETQ come from the germline V gene. This CDR3 region has 13 residues. The V gene lost 2 bases and the J gene lost 1 base, with 3 bases spanning the gap. The CDR3 bases are TGCGCCAGCAGCTTCGGGAACACCGGGGAGCTGTTTTTT. Translation gives CASSFGNTGELFF.

The chain is built from TRBV4-1 and TRBJ1-1, with D perhaps TRBD1 (6 bases). Germline assignment: CDR1 MGHRA and CDR2 YSYEKL. Trimming removed 0 bases from V and 4 bases from J, with 9 bases in between. This CDR3 has 14 amino acids. The CDR3 DNA reads as TGCGCCAGCAGCCAAGATTGGGGGCGCACTGAAGCTTTCTTT. This gives the protein CASSQDWGRTEAFF.